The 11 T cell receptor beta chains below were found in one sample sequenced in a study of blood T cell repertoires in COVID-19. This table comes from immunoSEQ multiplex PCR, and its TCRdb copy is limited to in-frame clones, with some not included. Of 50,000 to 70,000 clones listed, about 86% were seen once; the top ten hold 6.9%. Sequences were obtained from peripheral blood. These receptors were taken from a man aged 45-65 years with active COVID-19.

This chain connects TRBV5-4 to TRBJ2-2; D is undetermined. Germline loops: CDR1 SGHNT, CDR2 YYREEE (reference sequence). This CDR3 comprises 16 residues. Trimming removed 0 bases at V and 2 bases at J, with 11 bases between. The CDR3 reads CASSLALTDNTGELFF. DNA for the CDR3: TGTGCCAGCAGCTTGGCCTTAACAGATAACACCGGGGAGCTGTTTTTT.

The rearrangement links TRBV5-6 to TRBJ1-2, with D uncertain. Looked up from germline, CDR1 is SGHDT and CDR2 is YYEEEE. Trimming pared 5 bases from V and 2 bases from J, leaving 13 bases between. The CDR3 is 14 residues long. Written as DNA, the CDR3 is TGTGCCAGCAGAAACCGCGGGTCGAACTATGGCTACACCTTC. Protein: CASRNRGSNYGYTF.

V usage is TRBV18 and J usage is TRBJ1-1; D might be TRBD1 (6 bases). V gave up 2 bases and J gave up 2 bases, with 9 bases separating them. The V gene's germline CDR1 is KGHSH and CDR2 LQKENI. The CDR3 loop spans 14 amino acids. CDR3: CASSPNRVNTEAFF. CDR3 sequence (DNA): TGTGCCAGCTCACCAAACAGGGTAAACACTGAAGCTTTCTTT.

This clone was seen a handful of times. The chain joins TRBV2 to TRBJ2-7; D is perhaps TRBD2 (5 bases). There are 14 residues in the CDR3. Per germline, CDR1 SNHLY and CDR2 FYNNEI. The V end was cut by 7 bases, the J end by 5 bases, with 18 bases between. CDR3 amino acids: CASTPLPSGNEQYF. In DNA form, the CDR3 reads TGTGCCAGCACTCCCCTTCCCTCCGGGAACGAGCAGTACTTC.

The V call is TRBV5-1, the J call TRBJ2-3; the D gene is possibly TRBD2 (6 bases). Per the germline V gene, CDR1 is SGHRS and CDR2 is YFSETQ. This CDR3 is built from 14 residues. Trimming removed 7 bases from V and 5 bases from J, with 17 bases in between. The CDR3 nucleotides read TGCGCCAGCGGCCTGACTAGTCTAGGAGATACGCAGTATTTT. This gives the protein CASGLTSLGDTQYF. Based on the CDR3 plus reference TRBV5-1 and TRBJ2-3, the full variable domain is KAGVTQTPRYLIKTRGQQVTLSCSPISGHRSVSWYQQTPGQGLQFLFEYFSETQRNKGNFPGRFSGRQFSNSRSEMNVSTLELGDSALYLCASGLTSLGDTQYFGPGTRLTVL.

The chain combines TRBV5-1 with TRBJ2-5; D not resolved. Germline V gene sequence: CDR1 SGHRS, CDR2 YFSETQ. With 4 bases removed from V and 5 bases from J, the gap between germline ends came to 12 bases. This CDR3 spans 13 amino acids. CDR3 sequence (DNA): TGCGCCAGCAGCCTGAGTCCCGGGGAGACCCAGTACTTC. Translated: CASSLSPGETQYF.

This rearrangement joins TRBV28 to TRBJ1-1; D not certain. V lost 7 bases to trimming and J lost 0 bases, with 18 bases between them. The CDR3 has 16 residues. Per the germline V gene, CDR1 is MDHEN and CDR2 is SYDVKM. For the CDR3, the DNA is TGTGCCAGCACCCCACCCTTAGGCAGCGTGAACACTGAAGCTTTCTTT. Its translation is CASTPPLGSVNTEAFF. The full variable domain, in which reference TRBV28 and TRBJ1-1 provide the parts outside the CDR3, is DVKVTQSSRYLVKRTGEKVFLECVQDMDHENMFWYRQDPGLGLRLIYFSYDVKMKEKGDIPEGYSVSREKKERFSLILESASTNQTSMYLCASTPPLGSVNTEAFFGQGTRLTVV.

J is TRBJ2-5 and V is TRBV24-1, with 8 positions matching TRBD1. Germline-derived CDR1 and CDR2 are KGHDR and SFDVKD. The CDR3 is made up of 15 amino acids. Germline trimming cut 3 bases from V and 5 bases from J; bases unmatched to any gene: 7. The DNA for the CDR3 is TGTGCCACCAGTGATAGGACAGGGAGTGTGGAGACCCAGTACTTC. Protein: CATSDRTGSVETQYF.

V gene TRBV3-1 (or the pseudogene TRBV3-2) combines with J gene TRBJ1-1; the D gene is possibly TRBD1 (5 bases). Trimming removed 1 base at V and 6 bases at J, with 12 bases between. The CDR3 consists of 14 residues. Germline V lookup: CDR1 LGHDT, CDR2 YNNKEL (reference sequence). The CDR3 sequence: CASSQGLGAPEAFF. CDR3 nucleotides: TGTGCCAGCAGCCAAGGTTTAGGGGCTCCTGAAGCTTTCTTT.

The CDR3 DNA sequence: TGTGCCAGCAGCTCAGAGCGTGCCCGTGAGCAGTTCTTC. Protein product: CASSSERAREQFF. This rearrangement joins TRBV7-6 to TRBJ2-1; no reliable D call. The CDR3 spans 13 residues. Trimming pared 4 bases from V and 9 bases from J, leaving 13 bases between. The V gene's germline CDR1 is SGHVS and CDR2 FNYEAQ. Filled out from reference TRBV7-6 and TRBJ2-1, the complete variable domain reads GAGVSQSPRYKVTKRGQDVALRCDPISGHVSLYWYRQALGQGPEFLTYFNYEAQQDKSGLPNDRFSAERPEGSISTLTIQRTEQRDSAMYRCASSSERAREQFFGPGTRLTVL.

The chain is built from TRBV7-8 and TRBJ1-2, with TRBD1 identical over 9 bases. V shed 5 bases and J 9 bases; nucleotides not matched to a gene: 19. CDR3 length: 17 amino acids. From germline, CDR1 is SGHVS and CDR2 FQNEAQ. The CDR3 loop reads CASSPRFTGGRGDRYTF. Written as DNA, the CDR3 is TGTGCCAGCAGCCCACGATTTACAGGGGGCAGGGGAGATCGCTACACCTTC. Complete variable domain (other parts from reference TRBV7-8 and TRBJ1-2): GAGVSQSPRYKVAKRGQDVALRCDPISGHVSLFWYQQALGQGPEFLTYFQNEAQLDKSGLPSDRFFAERPEGSVSTLKIQRTQQEDSAVYLCASSPRFTGGRGDRYTFGSGTRLTVV.